Listed here is a single T cell receptor (beta chain). Per the original data handling: How many nucleated cells were present was estimated from reference gene primer amplification. Clones were sequenced by immunoSEQ multiplex PCR, and TCRdb holds only the in-frame ones, with some missing. For V, J and clone size, that table is used; D and trimming come from the DNA. The data contain some 96,000 clones, around nine tenths of them seen just once; the ten biggest clones take up around a tenth. The sample originates from a study of blood T cell repertoires in COVID-19. About the research overall: The samples span acute and convalescent COVID-19 from the United States, Italy and Spain. The cDNA or gDNA used as material had been derived from T cells, B-cell-depleted T cells, or PBMCs.

Germline lookup yields CDR1 LGHDT and CDR2 YNNKEL (reference sequence). V trimming: 6 bases; J trimming: 3 bases; junction bases outside the gene matches: 10. CDR3 length: 16 amino acids. The sequenced sample was peripheral blood. This chain links TRBV3-1 (or the pseudogene TRBV3-2) with TRBJ1-4; 7 positions match TRBD1. The sequence was collected from a man in his fifties or sixties with acute or convalescent COVID-19. The CDR3 DNA reads TGTGCCAGCAGACCAAGACAGGGAGGATCTAATGAAAAACTGTTTTTT. The encoded protein is CASRPRQGGSNEKLFF.